This entry lists 8 T cell receptor beta chains sequenced from one sample in a study of neurological immune-mediated disorders. TCRdb re-derived calls from the 5' RACE reads in MiXCR, one entry per CDR3 protein. The sample shows 95,000 to 150,000 distinct CDR3 sequences, more than 2.5% of them seen only once. The sequenced sample consisted of PBMCs. The source of these receptors is a woman aged 25 to 39 with multiple sclerosis.

Ten or more counts support this clonotype. This rearrangement joins TRBV4-2 to TRBJ2-3; the D gene is possibly TRBD2 (6 bases). The V gene lost 4 bases and the J gene lost 0 bases, with 11 bases spanning the gap. CDR3 size: 15 residues. Germline lookup yields CDR1 LGHNA and CDR2 YNFKEQ. The CDR3 DNA sequence: TGTGCCAGCAGCCCGCTGGGGGGAAGCACAGATACGCAGTATTTT. This encodes CASSPLGGSTDTQYF.

In this sample, this clonotype turned up many times. The chain carries TRBV6-2 or TRBV6-3 and TRBJ2-1; D tentatively reads TRBD1 or TRBD2 (5 bases each). The CDR3 has 14 amino acids. Germline V gene lookup returns CDR1 MNHEY and CDR2 SVGEGT. Trimming took 7 bases from V and 5 from J, leaving 15 bases between them. In nucleotides, the CDR3 is TGTGCCAGCACCGACTATGGGACCCACAATGAGCAGTTCTTC. As protein: CASTDYGTHNEQFF.

This clonotype was recorded at least ten times. The genes are TRBV25-1 and TRBJ1-6; D is undetermined. CDR1 and CDR2 from the germline V gene are MGHDK and SYGVNS. The CDR3 is 12 residues long. The V gene lost 0 bases and the J gene lost 9 bases, with 3 bases spanning the gap. For the CDR3, the DNA is TGTGCCAGCAGTGAATATCGTTCACCCCTCCACTTT. Translating gives CASSEYRSPLHF.

This clonotype was recorded at least ten times. The chain couples TRBV6-5 to TRBJ2-1; perhaps D is TRBD1 or TRBD2 (6 bases each). V was cut by 8 bases and J by 2 bases, with 13 bases left in between. Germline lookup yields CDR1 MNHEY and CDR2 SVGAGI. There are 14 residues in the CDR3. In nucleotides, the CDR3 is TGTGCCAGCTGGGGGGCAATTGCCTACAATGAGCAGTTCTTC. Amino acid sequence: CASWGAIAYNEQFF.

This clonotype showed up many times. The genes are TRBV7-2 and TRBJ1-3; no clear D gene. V gave up 5 bases and J gave up 4 bases, with 18 bases separating them. Germline V gene lookup returns CDR1 SGHTA and CDR2 FQGNSA. CDR3 length equals 16 residues. The CDR3 bases are TGTGCCAGCAGCCCCGAGGACCGCAGAAGGGGAAACACCATATATTTT. Translating it yields CASSPEDRRRGNTIYF.

At least ten counts were recorded for this clonotype. The chain links TRBV20-1 to TRBJ1-5, with D possibly matching TRBD1 (5 bases). Trimming pared 5 bases from V and 3 bases from J, leaving 14 bases between. Germline V gene data show CDR1 as DFQATT and CDR2 as SNEGSKA (reference sequence). The CDR3 runs 14 residues. CDR3 in amino acids: CSAPSGQVNQPQHF. CDR3 sequence (DNA): TGCAGTGCTCCGTCGGGGCAGGTCAATCAGCCCCAGCATTTT.

There are many counts of this clonotype. This chain links TRBV6-2 or TRBV6-3 with TRBJ1-5; unclear D gene. Trimming cost V 6 bases and J 3 bases, with 12 bases left between them. Germline CDR1 is MNHEY and CDR2 is SVGEGT. There are 14 residues in the CDR3. The CDR3 nucleotides read TGTGCCAGCAGCCCCGGACCGGTCAATCAGCCCCAGCATTTT. Translating it yields CASSPGPVNQPQHF.

At least ten counts were recorded for this clonotype. J is TRBJ2-1 and V is TRBV5-1, with D perhaps TRBD2 (6 bases). V shed 1 base and J shed 8 bases, with 7 bases lying between them. The germline gives CDR1 SGHRS, CDR2 YFSETQ. This CDR3 spans 12 amino acids. Here the CDR3 reads CASSLWGDEQFF. In nucleotides, the CDR3 is TGCGCCAGCAGCTTGTGGGGGGATGAGCAGTTCTTC. Full variable domain (remainder filled in from reference TRBV5-1 and TRBJ2-1): KAGVTQTPRYLIKTRGQQVTLSCSPISGHRSVSWYQQTPGQGLQFLFEYFSETQRNKGNFPGRFSGRQFSNSRSEMNVSTLELGDSALYLCASSLWGDEQFFGPGTRLTVL.